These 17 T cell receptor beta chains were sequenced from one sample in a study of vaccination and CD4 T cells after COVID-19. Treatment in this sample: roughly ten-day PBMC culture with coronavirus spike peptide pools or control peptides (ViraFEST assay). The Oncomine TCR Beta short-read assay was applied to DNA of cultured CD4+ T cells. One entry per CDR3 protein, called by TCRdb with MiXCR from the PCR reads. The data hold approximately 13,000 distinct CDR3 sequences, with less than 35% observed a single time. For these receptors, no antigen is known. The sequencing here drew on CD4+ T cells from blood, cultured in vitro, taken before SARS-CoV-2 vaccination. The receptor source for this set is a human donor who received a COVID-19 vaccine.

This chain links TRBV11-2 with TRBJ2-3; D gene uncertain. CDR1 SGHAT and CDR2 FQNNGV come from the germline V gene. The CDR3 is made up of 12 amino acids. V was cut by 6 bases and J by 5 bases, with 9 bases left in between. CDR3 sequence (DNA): TGTGCCAGCAGACATGTGGGAGATACGCAGTATTTT. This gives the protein CASRHVGDTQYF.

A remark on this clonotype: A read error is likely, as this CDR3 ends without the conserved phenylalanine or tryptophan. CDR3 region: CASSLSPGSSGEQYS. The CDR3 nucleotides read TGCGCCAGCAGCCTGAGTCCAGGGTCCAGTGGCGAGCAGTACTCC. The V call is TRBV5-1, the J call TRBJ2-7; perhaps TRBD1 as D (5 bases). Germline CDR1 SGHRS, CDR2 YFSETQ. The germline V and J ends were trimmed by 4 bases and 6 bases, with 20 bases remaining between them. CDR3 length equals 15 residues.

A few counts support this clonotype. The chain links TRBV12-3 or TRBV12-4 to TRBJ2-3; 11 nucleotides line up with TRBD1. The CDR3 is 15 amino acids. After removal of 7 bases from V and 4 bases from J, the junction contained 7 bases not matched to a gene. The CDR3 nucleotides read TGTGCCAGCACCAGACGGACAGGGGGCGCAGATACGCAGTATTTT. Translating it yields CASTRRTGGADTQYF.

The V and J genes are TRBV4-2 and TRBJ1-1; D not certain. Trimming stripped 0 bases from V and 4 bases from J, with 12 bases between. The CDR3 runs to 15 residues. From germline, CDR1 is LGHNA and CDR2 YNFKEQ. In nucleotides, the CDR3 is TGTGCCAGCAGCCAAGAGAAGAGGATAGCCACTGAAGCTTTCTTT. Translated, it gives CASSQEKRIATEAFF.

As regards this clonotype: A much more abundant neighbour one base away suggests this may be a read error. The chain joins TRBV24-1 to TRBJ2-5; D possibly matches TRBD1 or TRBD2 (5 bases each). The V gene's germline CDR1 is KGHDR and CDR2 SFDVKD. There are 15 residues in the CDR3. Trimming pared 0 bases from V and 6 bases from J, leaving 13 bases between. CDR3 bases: TGTGCCACCAGTGATTTGCAACGGGGCTTGAAGACCCAGTACTTC. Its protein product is CATSDLQRGLKTQYF.

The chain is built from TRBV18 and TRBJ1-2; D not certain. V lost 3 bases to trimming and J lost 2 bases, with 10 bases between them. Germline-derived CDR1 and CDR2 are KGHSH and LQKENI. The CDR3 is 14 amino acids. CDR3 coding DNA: TGTGCCAGCTCACCGGAGTTGACAAACTATGGCTACACCTTC. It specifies CASSPELTNYGYTF.

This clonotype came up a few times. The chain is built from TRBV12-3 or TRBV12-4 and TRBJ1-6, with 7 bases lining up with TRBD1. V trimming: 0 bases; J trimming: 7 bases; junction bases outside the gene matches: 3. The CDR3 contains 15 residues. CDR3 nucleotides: TGTGCCAGCAGTTTAGCGCAGGGGGGGAATTCACCCCTCCACTTT. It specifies CASSLAQGGNSPLHF.

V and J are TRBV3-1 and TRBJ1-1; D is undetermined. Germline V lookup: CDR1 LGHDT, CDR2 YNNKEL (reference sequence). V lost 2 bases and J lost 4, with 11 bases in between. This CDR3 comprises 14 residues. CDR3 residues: CASSQTRPATEAFF. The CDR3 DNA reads TGTGCCAGCAGCCAAACACGGCCGGCCACTGAAGCTTTCTTT.

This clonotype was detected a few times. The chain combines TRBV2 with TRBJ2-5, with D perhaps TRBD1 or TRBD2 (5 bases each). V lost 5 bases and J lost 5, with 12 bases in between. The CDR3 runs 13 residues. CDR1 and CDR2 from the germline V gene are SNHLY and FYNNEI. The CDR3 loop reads CASSKRGDETQYF. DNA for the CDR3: TGTGCCAGCAGTAAGAGGGGTGACGAGACCCAGTACTTC.

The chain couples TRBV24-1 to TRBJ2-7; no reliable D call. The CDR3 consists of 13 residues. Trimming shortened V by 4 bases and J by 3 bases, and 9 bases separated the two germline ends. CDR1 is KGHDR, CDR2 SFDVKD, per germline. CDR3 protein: CATSDGPNYEQYF. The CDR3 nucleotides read TGTGCCACCAGTGACGGACCCAACTACGAGCAGTACTTC.

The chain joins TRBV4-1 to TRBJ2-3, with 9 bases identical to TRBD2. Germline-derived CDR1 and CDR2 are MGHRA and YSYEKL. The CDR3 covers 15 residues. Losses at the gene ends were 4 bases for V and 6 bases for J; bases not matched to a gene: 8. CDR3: CASSLSGLATDTQYF. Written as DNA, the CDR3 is TGCGCCAGCAGCCTATCGGGACTAGCAACGGATACGCAGTATTTT.

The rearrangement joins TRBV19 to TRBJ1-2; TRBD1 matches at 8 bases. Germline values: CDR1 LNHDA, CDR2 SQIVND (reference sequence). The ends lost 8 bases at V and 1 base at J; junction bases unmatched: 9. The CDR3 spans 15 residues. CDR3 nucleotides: TGTGCCAGTGCAAATACAGGGGGAGATAACTATGGCTACACCTTC. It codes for CASANTGGDNYGYTF.

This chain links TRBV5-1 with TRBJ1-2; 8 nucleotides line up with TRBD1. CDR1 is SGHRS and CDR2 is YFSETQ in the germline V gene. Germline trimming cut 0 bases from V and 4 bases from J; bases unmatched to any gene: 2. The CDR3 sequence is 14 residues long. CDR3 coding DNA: TGCGCCAGCAGCTTGGGGACAGGGAGCTATGGCTACACCTTC. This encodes CASSLGTGSYGYTF. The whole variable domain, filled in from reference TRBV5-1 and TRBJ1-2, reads KAGVTQTPRYLIKTRGQQVTLSCSPISGHRSVSWYQQTPGQGLQFLFEYFSETQRNKGNFPGRFSGRQFSNSRSEMNVSTLELGDSALYLCASSLGTGSYGYTFGSGTRLTVV.

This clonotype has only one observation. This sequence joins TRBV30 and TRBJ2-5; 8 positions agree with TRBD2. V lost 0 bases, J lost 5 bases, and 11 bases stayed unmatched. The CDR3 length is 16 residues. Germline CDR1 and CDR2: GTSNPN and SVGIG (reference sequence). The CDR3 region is CAWSVPRAGGGETQYF. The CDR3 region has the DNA TGTGCCTGGAGTGTACCTCGGGCGGGGGGCGGGGAGACCCAGTACTTC. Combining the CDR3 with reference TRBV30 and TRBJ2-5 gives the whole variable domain SQTIHQWPATLVQPVGSPLSLECTVEGTSNPNLYWYRQAAGRGLQLLFYSVGIGQISSEVPQNLSASRPQDRQFILSSKKLLLSDSGFYLCAWSVPRAGGGETQYFGPGTRLLVL.

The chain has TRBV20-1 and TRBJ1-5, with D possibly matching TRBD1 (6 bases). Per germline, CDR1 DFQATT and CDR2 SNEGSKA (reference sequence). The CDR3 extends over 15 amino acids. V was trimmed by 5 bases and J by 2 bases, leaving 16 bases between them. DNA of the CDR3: TGCAGTGCTGGACGGGACATACTGGGCAATCAGCCCCAGCATTTT. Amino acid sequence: CSAGRDILGNQPQHF.

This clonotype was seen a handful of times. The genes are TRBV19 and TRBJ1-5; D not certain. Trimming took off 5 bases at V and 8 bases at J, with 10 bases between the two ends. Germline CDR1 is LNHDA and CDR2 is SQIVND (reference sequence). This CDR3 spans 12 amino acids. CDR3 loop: CASSWRDEPQHF. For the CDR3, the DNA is TGTGCCAGTAGTTGGAGGGATGAGCCCCAGCATTTT.

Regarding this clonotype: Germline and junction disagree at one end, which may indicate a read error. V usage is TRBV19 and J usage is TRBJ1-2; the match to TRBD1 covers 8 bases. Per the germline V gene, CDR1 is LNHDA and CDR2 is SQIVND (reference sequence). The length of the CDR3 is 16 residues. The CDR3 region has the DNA TGTGCCAGTAGTATAGATCGGCGGGCAGGGGGCTATGGCTGCACCTTC. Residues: CASSIDRRAGGYGCTF.